This T cell receptor (beta chain) appears in the sequencing data of a study of blood T cells in healthy people across ages. The CDR3 sequence is 13 residues long. Trimming cost V 5 bases and J 7 bases, with 12 bases left between them. PCR was performed a second time for about 7 to 12 cycles using a sample-barcoded 5' primer and a J-beta primer mix. A template-switch adaptor that had 12 random nucleotides put a tag on each cDNA molecule. TCRdb called the 5' RACE reads again in MiXCR, with one record for every CDR3 protein. The profile shows some 920,000 distinct CDR3 sequences, just over 50% of them singletons.

The sample consisted of blood. The chain has TRBV12-3 or TRBV12-4 and TRBJ1-5, with D hard to call. This sequence originates from a woman aged 55-75 years in good health. CDR3 sequence (DNA): TGTGCCAGCAGTGAAGGGTGGCGGCAGCCCCAGCATTTT. Residues: CASSEGWRQPQHF.